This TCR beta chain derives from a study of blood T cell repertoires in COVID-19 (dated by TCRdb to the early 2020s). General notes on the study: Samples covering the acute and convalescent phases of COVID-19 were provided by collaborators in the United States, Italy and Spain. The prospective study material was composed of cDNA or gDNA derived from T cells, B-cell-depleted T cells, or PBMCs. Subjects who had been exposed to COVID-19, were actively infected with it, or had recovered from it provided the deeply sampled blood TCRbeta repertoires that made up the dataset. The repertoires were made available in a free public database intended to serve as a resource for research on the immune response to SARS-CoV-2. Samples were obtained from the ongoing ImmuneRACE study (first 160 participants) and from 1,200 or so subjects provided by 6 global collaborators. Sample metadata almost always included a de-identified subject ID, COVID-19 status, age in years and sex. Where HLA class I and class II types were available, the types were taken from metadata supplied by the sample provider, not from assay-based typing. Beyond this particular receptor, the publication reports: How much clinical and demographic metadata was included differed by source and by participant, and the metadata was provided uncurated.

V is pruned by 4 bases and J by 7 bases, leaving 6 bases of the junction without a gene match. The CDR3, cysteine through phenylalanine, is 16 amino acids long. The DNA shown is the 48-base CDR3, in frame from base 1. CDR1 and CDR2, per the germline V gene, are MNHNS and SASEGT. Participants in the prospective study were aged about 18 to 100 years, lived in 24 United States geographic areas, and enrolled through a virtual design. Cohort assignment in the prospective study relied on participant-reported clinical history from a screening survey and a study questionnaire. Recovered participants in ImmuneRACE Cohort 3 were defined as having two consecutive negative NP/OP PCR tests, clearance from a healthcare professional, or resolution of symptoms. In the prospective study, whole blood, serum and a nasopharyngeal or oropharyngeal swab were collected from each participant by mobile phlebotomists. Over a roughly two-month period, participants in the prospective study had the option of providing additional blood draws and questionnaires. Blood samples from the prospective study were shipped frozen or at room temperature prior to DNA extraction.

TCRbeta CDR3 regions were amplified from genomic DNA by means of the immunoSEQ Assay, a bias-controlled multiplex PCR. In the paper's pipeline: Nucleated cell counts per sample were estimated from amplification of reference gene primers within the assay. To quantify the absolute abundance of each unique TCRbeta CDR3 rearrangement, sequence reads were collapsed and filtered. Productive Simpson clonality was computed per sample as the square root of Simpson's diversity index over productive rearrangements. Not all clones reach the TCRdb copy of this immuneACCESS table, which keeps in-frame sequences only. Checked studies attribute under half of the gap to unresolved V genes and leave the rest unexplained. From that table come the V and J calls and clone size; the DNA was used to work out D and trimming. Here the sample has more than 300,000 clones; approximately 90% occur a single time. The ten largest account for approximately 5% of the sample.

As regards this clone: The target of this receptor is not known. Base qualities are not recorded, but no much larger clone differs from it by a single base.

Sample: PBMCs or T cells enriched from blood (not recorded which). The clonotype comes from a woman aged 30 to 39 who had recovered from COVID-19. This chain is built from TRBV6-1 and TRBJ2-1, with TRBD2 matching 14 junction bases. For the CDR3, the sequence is CASSGVTSGGENEQFF. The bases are TGTGCCAGCAGTGGGGTGACTAGCGGGGGGGAAAATGAGCAGTTCTTC.